Below are 27 T cell receptor beta chains sequenced from a single sample in a study of shared clonotypes between healthy human individuals. Assay: immunoSEQ multiplex PCR; the TCRdb copy retains only in-frame clones and omits some. The sample consists of millions of clones, approximately 90% of them appearing once. Sequenced material: naive CD4+ T cells sorted from blood. Subset described: CD45RA+ positively selected. The receptors were sampled from a man younger than 30 in good health.

This rearrangement joins TRBV28 to TRBJ1-6; 8 nucleotides line up with TRBD1. The CDR3 sequence is 16 residues long. The J segment lost 6 bases and the V segment lost 6 bases, leaving 10 bases of the junction unmatched. Per the germline V gene, CDR1 is MDHEN and CDR2 is SYDVKM. The CDR3 nucleotides read TGTGCCAGCAGCCCAACCAGGGGGCGAATTAATTCACCCCTCCACTTT. Its translation: CASSPTRGRINSPLHF.

Comments on this clone: This sample includes further DNA sequences coding for the same CDR3. The V gene is TRBV29-1, the J gene TRBJ1-3; D not resolved. This CDR3 region has 11 residues. V was clipped by 3 bases and J by 4 bases, with 4 bases between them. Looked up from germline, CDR1 is SQVTM and CDR2 is ANQGSEA. CDR3 amino acids: CSVEVGNTIYF. For the CDR3, the DNA is TGCAGCGTTGAGGTCGGAAACACCATATATTTT.

V and J are TRBV7-2 and TRBJ1-2; 7 bases line up with TRBD1. With V trimmed by 5 bases and J by 8 bases, 17 bases remained unmatched. Germline V lookup: CDR1 SGHTA, CDR2 FQGNSA. This CDR3 is built from 16 residues. CDR3 protein: CASSASEATGPSGYTF. DNA of the CDR3: TGTGCCAGCAGCGCCTCGGAGGCGACAGGGCCTAGCGGCTACACCTTC.

DNA of the CDR3: TGTGCCAGCAGTTTAGGCGGAGTTGAGCAGTTCTTC. Translated, it gives CASSLGGVEQFF. This chain links TRBV27 with TRBJ2-1; no definite D call. This CDR3 has 12 amino acids. The germline CDR1 and CDR2 sequences are MNHEY and SMNVEV (reference sequence). V shed 2 bases and J shed 9 bases, with 8 bases lying between them.

This chain connects TRBV2 to TRBJ1-2, with D possibly TRBD1 on 6 matching bases. This CDR3 comprises 11 residues. The V gene's germline CDR1 is SNHLY and CDR2 FYNNEI. V lost 8 bases, J lost 9 bases, and 13 bases lay in between. The CDR3 DNA follows: TGTGCCAGCGGAGGGGGTTGGAGCTACACCTTC. It specifies CASGGGWSYTF. Variable domain in full (rest from reference TRBV2 and TRBJ1-2): EPEVTQTPSHQVTQMGQEVILRCVPISNHLYFYWYRQILGQKVEFLVSFYNNEISEKSEIFDDQFSVERPDGSNFTLKIRSTKLEDSAMYFCASGGGWSYTFGSGTRLTVV.

The chain combines TRBV2 with TRBJ2-4; 10 nucleotides match TRBD2. Germline V gene data show CDR1 as SNHLY and CDR2 as FYNNEI. This CDR3 has 18 residues. The ends lost 5 bases at V and 0 bases at J; junction bases unmatched: 10. The CDR3 sequence is CASSRPAGGPGAKNIQYF. CDR3 DNA sequence: TGTGCCAGCAGTCGTCCAGCGGGAGGGCCCGGAGCCAAAAACATTCAGTACTTC.

Only one count was recorded for this clone. This chain connects TRBV19 to TRBJ2-1; 7 bases are a match to TRBD2. Germline CDR1 reads LNHDA; CDR2 reads SQIVND (reference sequence). Losses at the gene ends were 7 bases for V and 0 bases for J; bases not matched to a gene: 9. The CDR3 consists of 16 residues. CDR3 amino acids: CASTPGGLPSYNEQFF. The CDR3 coding sequence is TGTGCCAGTACCCCCGGGGGGTTGCCCTCCTACAATGAGCAGTTCTTC.

This clone was recorded once. The chain is built from TRBV7-9 and TRBJ2-7; D possibly corresponds to TRBD2 (5 bases). Germline lookup yields CDR1 SEHNR and CDR2 FQNEAQ (reference sequence). The CDR3 has 14 amino acids. Trimming pared 4 bases from V and 7 bases from J, leaving 17 bases between. The CDR3 DNA is TGTGCCAGCAGCTCGGGGTCTTTTTGGTGGGAGCAGTACTTC. This translates into CASSSGSFWWEQYF.

The V and J genes are TRBV28 and TRBJ1-5; no definite D call. Germline CDR1 and CDR2: MDHEN and SYDVKM. The V end lost 6 bases, the J end lost 6 bases, and 9 bases lay between the germline ends. This CDR3 comprises 12 residues. CDR3 protein: CASRLVGQPQHF. The DNA of the CDR3 is TGTGCCAGCAGACTAGTAGGTCAGCCCCAGCATTTT.

V is TRBV28 and J is TRBJ2-4; D unclear. CDR3 length: 15 residues. Per germline, CDR1 MDHEN and CDR2 SYDVKM. V was pared by 4 bases and J by 0 bases, with 10 bases between. In DNA, the CDR3 is TGTGCCAGCAGTTCCCCGGTGCTAGCCAAAAACATTCAGTACTTC. Its protein product is CASSSPVLAKNIQYF.

This chain uses TRBV29-1 with TRBJ2-7, with D possibly being TRBD1 or TRBD2 (5 bases each). The V end was cut by 2 bases, the J end by 4 bases, with 9 bases between. CDR1 is SQVTM and CDR2 is ANQGSEA in the germline V gene. The CDR3 covers 12 residues. CDR3 protein: CSVETGRYEQYF. The CDR3 nucleotides are TGCAGCGTTGAAACGGGACGATACGAGCAGTACTTC.

This clone was seen a single time. The V call is TRBV7-2, the J call TRBJ2-2; 7 bases agree with TRBD1. CDR3 length equals 15 residues. The V segment lost 2 bases and the J segment 3 bases; nucleotides outside the gene matches: 3. Germline CDR1 reads SGHTA; CDR2 reads FQGNSA. The DNA of the CDR3 is TGTGCCAGCAGCTTACGAGGGGGCCACACCGGGGAGCTGTTTTTT. This gives the protein CASSLRGGHTGELFF.

This sequence joins TRBV28 and TRBJ1-1; tentatively, D is TRBD1 (5 bases). The V gene lost 2 bases and the J gene lost 1 base, with 11 bases spanning the gap. CDR1 is MDHEN, CDR2 SYDVKM, per germline. This CDR3 region has 15 residues. Here the CDR3 reads CASSLNIQGNTEAFF. Here the CDR3 DNA reads TGTGCCAGCAGTTTAAATATTCAGGGGAACACTGAAGCTTTCTTT. The variable domain in full, completed from reference TRBV28 and TRBJ1-1, reads DVKVTQSSRYLVKRTGEKVFLECVQDMDHENMFWYRQDPGLGLRLIYFSYDVKMKEKGDIPEGYSVSREKKERFSLILESASTNQTSMYLCASSLNIQGNTEAFFGQGTRLTVV.

This clone has only one observation. The chain employs TRBV11-3 and TRBJ2-7, with TRBD1 identical over 12 bases. After removal of 3 bases from V and 5 bases from J, the junction contained 11 bases not matched to a gene. The CDR3 is made up of 17 amino acids. The V gene's germline CDR1 is SGHNT and CDR2 YENEEA. CDR3 protein: CASSFGTGGTSLDEQYF. CDR3 nucleotides: TGTGCCAGCAGCTTCGGGACAGGGGGCACGAGCCTCGACGAGCAGTACTTC. Full variable domain (missing parts from reference TRBV11-3 and TRBJ2-7): EAGVVQSPRYKIIEKKQPVAFWCNPISGHNTLYWYLQNLGQGPELLIRYENEEAVDDSQLPKDRFSAERLKGVDSTLKIQPAELGDSAVYLCASSFGTGGTSLDEQYFGPGTRLTVT.

The V and J genes are TRBV6-6 and TRBJ2-7, with D perhaps matching TRBD2 (5 bases). The CDR3 is 14 amino acids. In germline, CDR1 is MNHNY, CDR2 SVGAGI (reference sequence). Trimming left V 7 bases short and J 5 bases short, with 18 bases between. CDR3: CASNPHYGGDEQYF. The CDR3 nucleotides are TGTGCCAGCAACCCCCATTATGGAGGTGACGAGCAGTACTTC.

The V call is TRBV6-6, the J call TRBJ2-7; possibly TRBD1 for D (6 bases). V shed 0 bases and J shed 6 bases, with 18 bases lying between them. Germline assignment: CDR1 MNHNY and CDR2 SVGAGI (reference sequence). The CDR3 runs 16 residues. CDR3 sequence (DNA): TGTGCCAGCAGTTACTCGGGCAGGGGTATGGTCGGCGAGCAGTACTTC. Translation: CASSYSGRGMVGEQYF.

J is TRBJ2-7 and V is TRBV29-1; D uncertain. The CDR3 totals 13 residues. The germline V and J ends were trimmed by 1 base and 2 bases, with 9 bases remaining between them. In germline, CDR1 is SQVTM, CDR2 ANQGSEA. CDR3 coding DNA: TGCAGCGTTGAAGTTGGGCAGGCCTACGAGCAGTACTTC. This sequence encodes CSVEVGQAYEQYF.

This chain connects TRBV5-6 to TRBJ2-7, with D possibly being TRBD2 (6 bases). The CDR3 runs 14 residues. Trimming took 6 bases from V and 4 from J, leaving 17 bases between them. Germline-derived CDR1 and CDR2 are SGHDT and YYEEEE. This CDR3 is CASILLGGTYEQYF. The CDR3 coding sequence is TGTGCCAGCATCCTGCTTGGGGGGACTTACGAGCAGTACTTC.

The chain couples TRBV5-1 to TRBJ1-1; 7 positions agree with TRBD1. J was trimmed by 4 bases and V by 4 bases; bases with no gene match: 16. Per the germline V gene, CDR1 is SGHRS and CDR2 is YFSETQ. This CDR3 has 17 residues. The CDR3 bases are TGCGCCAGCAGCCAGGGACAGAGAAACTCTTGGTTCACTGAAGCTTTCTTT. Protein product: CASSQGQRNSWFTEAFF.

Details on this clone: The sample has other DNA sequences that encode this CDR3 too. The V call is TRBV5-1, the J call TRBJ2-3, with TRBD1 as a possible D gene (5 bases). The CDR3 has 15 amino acids. Germline V gene sequence: CDR1 SGHRS, CDR2 YFSETQ. Trimming left V 0 bases short and J 0 bases short, with 8 bases between. The CDR3 loop is CASSLEGASTDTQYF. DNA for the CDR3: TGCGCCAGCAGCTTGGAAGGGGCGAGCACAGATACGCAGTATTTT. Complete variable domain (other parts from reference TRBV5-1 and TRBJ2-3): KAGVTQTPRYLIKTRGQQVTLSCSPISGHRSVSWYQQTPGQGLQFLFEYFSETQRNKGNFPGRFSGRQFSNSRSEMNVSTLELGDSALYLCASSLEGASTDTQYFGPGTRLTVL.

This chain uses TRBV7-2 with TRBJ2-7; D is unclear. CDR1 SGHTA and CDR2 FQGNSA come from the germline V gene. This CDR3 has 13 residues. The V end lost 5 bases, the J end lost 4 bases, and 12 bases lay between the germline ends. CDR3 bases: TGTGCCAGCAGCCTCCCCCCCGCGTACGAGCAGTACTTC. It encodes CASSLPPAYEQYF.

This clone was counted a few times. At the DNA level, this CDR3 is encoded by other sequences in the same sample as well. The genes are TRBV7-9 and TRBJ1-6, with TRBD1 matching 7 bases. The CDR3 is made up of 14 amino acids. V dropped 5 bases and J dropped 5; count of bases not matched to a gene: 3. Germline CDR1 SEHNR, CDR2 FQNEAQ (reference sequence). CDR3 in amino acids: CASSPTGDNSPLHF. The CDR3 DNA sequence: TGTGCCAGCAGCCCCACAGGGGATAATTCACCCCTCCACTTT.

The chain combines TRBV30 with TRBJ2-5; 9 bases fit TRBD2. There are 14 residues in the CDR3. Germline loops: CDR1 GTSNPN, CDR2 SVGIG (reference sequence). V lost 3 bases to trimming and J lost 3 bases; unmatched junction nucleotides: 5. The CDR3: CAWSFAGGKETQYF. The CDR3 DNA sequence: TGTGCCTGGAGCTTTGCGGGAGGGAAAGAGACCCAGTACTTC. The full variable domain, rest sourced from reference TRBV30 and TRBJ2-5, is SQTIHQWPATLVQPVGSPLSLECTVEGTSNPNLYWYRQAAGRGLQLLFYSVGIGQISSEVPQNLSASRPQDRQFILSSKKLLLSDSGFYLCAWSFAGGKETQYFGPGTRLLVL.

CDR3 in DNA: TGTGCCAGCAGCCGCCCCGGGACAGGGGAAGAGACCCAGTACTTC. Translation: CASSRPGTGEETQYF. The genes are TRBV6-6 and TRBJ2-5; TRBD1 agrees at 10 bases. The V and J ends lost 6 bases and 3 bases, in that order; junction bases with no gene match: 7. The CDR3 length is 15 residues. Germline V lookup: CDR1 MNHNY, CDR2 SVGAGI (reference sequence).

The chain uses TRBV5-4 and TRBJ2-2, with D perhaps matching TRBD2 (6 bases). V dropped 0 bases and J dropped 2 bases, with 8 bases sitting between them. Germline lookup yields CDR1 SGHNT and CDR2 YYREEE (reference sequence). The CDR3 has 15 residues. The CDR3 loop reads CASSLDSGNTGELFF. The DNA of the CDR3 is TGTGCCAGCAGCTTGGATAGCGGAAACACCGGGGAGCTGTTTTTT.

The chain joins TRBV14 to TRBJ2-5; 7 nucleotides match TRBD1. This CDR3 contains 17 residues. Per the germline V gene, CDR1 is SGHDN and CDR2 is FVKESK. With 0 bases clipped from V and 1 base from J, the junction kept 8 bases outside the gene matches. The chain's CDR3 is CASSQDRGTASQETQYF. As DNA, the CDR3 is TGTGCCAGCAGCCAAGATAGGGGGACAGCCAGCCAAGAGACCCAGTACTTC.

The rearrangement joins TRBV15 to TRBJ2-5, with 11 bases identical to TRBD2. The DNA end is more similar to TRBJ2-7, so the J call may be wrong. The CDR3 covers 15 residues. CDR1 and CDR2 from the germline V gene are LNHNV and YYDKDF (reference sequence). CDR3 bases: TGTGCCACCAGCAAGAGTAGCGGGAGGGCCCACGAGCAGTACTTC. Translation: CATSKSSGRAHEQYF.